This TCR beta chain was observed in a study of cytomegalovirus exposure and HLA in healthy donors (TCRdb year 2017). Context from the whole study: In an earlier analysis of about 560 of the donors, 250 to 350 Gb of sequence data and 90 million to 120 million unique TCR beta sequences from about 190 million T cells were reported. In addition to the first cohort of hundreds of subjects, a separate validation cohort of approximately 130 different subjects was used. Four to six DR-DQ haplotypes were handled as single units for association and clustering, since linkage in the cohort was strong. To study patterns of TCR occurrence, a later analysis re-analyzed previously published TCR beta repertoires from 600 to 750 donors and added high-resolution HLA genotyping. Among the roughly 400 genotyped donors, approximately 76% belonged to the genetic ancestry cluster associated with self-reported Caucasian donors. The study profiled the T cell repertoires of under 850 subjects by immunosequencing and related them to cytomegalovirus serostatus. An earlier analysis of roughly 580 of the donors used high-throughput TCR beta sequencing to judge whether each TCR beta V gene segment behaved as functional or pseudogenic. Among roughly 400 genotyped donors of the cohort, an average of around 220,000 unique TCR beta nucleotide sequences was sequenced per donor, of which about 18% were non-productive. HLA typing included class I and class II loci at four-digit resolution. Every repertoire in the discovery cohort had been generated on one and the same sequencing platform. Roughly 300 gigabases of sequencing data and tens of millions of unique TCR sequences were included in an early release covering roughly 600 HLA-typed donors. Rather than drawing on any new phenotypic data, the later analysis identified candidate immune exposures from TCR beta sequences and the way those sequences occurred across donors. Donor age, sex, ethnicity and CMV serostatus were compiled together with the repertoire data. The study aimed to test whether cataloging public T cell receptors could reveal signatures of past pathogen exposure. High-throughput TCR immunosequencing, statistical association of individual TCRs with disease status, and machine learning were combined to predict cytomegalovirus infection status. Typing coverage differed by locus: A, B, C, DRB1 and DQB1 were typed in roughly 620-630 donors, DQA1 in 522, DPA1 in 606, and DPB1 in approximately 450. In a later genetic analysis, genome-wide SNP genotypes for about three fifths of the roughly 670 donors were used, and that subset was treated as a discovery cohort. What the study reported, not specific to this receptor: The classifier was reported to diagnose cytomegalovirus status with high specificity and sensitivity in both the original and validation cohorts. In vitro tests confirmed that a few of the cytomegalovirus-associated TCR beta chains recognize cytomegalovirus antigens. In a later genetic analysis, fewer N-insertions in productive TCRs were reported among donors in an Asian-associated ancestry cluster than the approximately 710-donor mean. The cohort was sequenced for TCR beta chains only, and without alpha or paired-chain data the features that could be detected were limited. Because some donors lacked HLA typing at each locus, the association tests relied only on the typed subset. In an earlier analysis of fewer than 700 of the donors, most TCR beta V segments appeared in productive rearrangements about 87% or about 30% of the time, broadly matching IMGT annotations. Several of the top co-occurrence clusters appeared to be linked to parvovirus B19, influenza, CMV and Epstein-Barr virus, according to a later analysis. A total of 150 to 200 TCR beta chains were listed by the study as associated with cytomegalovirus. According to the authors, the approach could potentially be generalized to other disease states and immunological phenotypes. A later analysis found that HLA-associated TCR beta chains were more clonally expanded and had lower generation probabilities than equally common non-associated chains. A further reported finding was that TCR beta sequences accurately predicted the HLA-A and HLA-B alleles for most subjects in the first cohort. Because the 87-base-pair reads could not distinguish some IMGT-functional V segments, including TRBV6-2 and TRBV6-3, those segments were excluded. Immune exposure information for the cohort was limited to CMV serostatus. The presence/absence analyses assumed that sequencing depth was roughly uniform across donors, and that assumption may not be true. The earlier analysis of about 600 of the donors excluded about 16 rarely observed V segments, including chromosome 9 orphons, because counts were too low. When HLA alleles, especially DR and DQ, strongly co-occurred, attributing TCR associations to individual alleles was difficult. A cluster of highly shared sequence variants was judged likely to represent a technical artifact of the sequencing pipeline. In a later analysis, most CMV-associated TCR beta chains were found to appear HLA-restricted, with HLA associations seemingly driven largely by CMV exposure. Linkage disequilibrium might explain the correlated functional status among segregating V segments, but an unknown experimental factor could not be ruled out. An association between a missense DCLRE1C variant and V-gene and J-gene trimming of TCR beta chains was found in a later genetic analysis and replicated in an independent cohort. A later analysis found that TCR association rates varied across HLA loci, with DRB1 alleles showing the most associated TCRs and HLA-C alleles the fewest. Specific HLA alleles were associated with 15,000 to 20,000 TCR beta sequences at a false discovery rate of 0.05 in a later analysis. Most TCR sequences were observed very rarely across donors, whereas some public TCRs were present in many individuals.

The library was produced with the immunoSEQ multiplex PCR assay. For the multiplex PCR, a mixture combining 60 forward primers for TCR Vbeta segments and 13 reverse primers for TCR Jbeta segments was used. The CDR3 region of rearranged TCR beta genes was amplified from genomic DNA with a multiplex PCR assay. Amplified TCR beta libraries were sequenced as 87-base-pair reads on the Illumina HiSeq System. Per the source publication's procedure: In a later analysis, 70 million to 95 million unique TCR beta chains were counted across the 690 or so repertoires, and roughly 11 million of these chains were shared by at least two donors. To remove PCR and sequencing errors, raw reads were error-corrected and collapsed into unique sequences using a nearest-neighbor algorithm that merged closely related sequences. To assign V, D and J gene segments, CDR3 sequences were aligned to IMGT reference sequences. For a sequence to be retained, a match of at least six nucleotides to both a V gene segment and a J gene segment was required. Rearrangements were called productive when the CDR3 lacked stop codons and stayed in frame with V and J; all others were non-productive. CDR3 was defined according to IMGT convention as the region running from the second conserved V-encoded cysteine to the conserved J-encoded phenylalanine. The earlier analysis of some 550 of the donors excluded any sequence lacking an unambiguous match to a single V gene segment. An earlier analysis of 587 of the donors classified V segments as functional when productive rearrangements were above 56.7% and as segregating when the standard deviation between donors was above 5%. A statistical classification framework was built for diagnosing cytomegalovirus status from the catalog of TCR beta chain sequences. In a later analysis, V and J genes were assigned by comparing TCR nucleotide sequences against IMGT/GENE-DB human TR gene sequences. Using the TCRdist pipeline, a later analysis assigned CDR3 sequences along with most-parsimonious VDJ recombination scenarios. In a later analysis, each TCR beta chain was defined by its CDR3 amino acid sequence together with its V-gene family, and reads without a unique V-gene family were excluded. In a later analysis, around 600 highly shared, low-generation-probability nucleotide sequences were removed to address suspected cross-contamination and a sequencing artifact. A later analysis calculated a clonal expansion index for each public chain from normalized within-repertoire ranks of inferred template counts. A later analysis computed generation probabilities with a VDJ recombination model fitted to out-of-frame rearrangements, and checked the results against IGoR. In a later analysis, hypergeometric tests were used to score TCR-TCR, TCR-HLA and TCR-CMV co-occurrence, with a repertoire-size bias correction applied to TCR pairs. To estimate false discovery rates, a later analysis permuted the HLA or CMV assignments 20 times. In a later analysis, co-occurring TCRs were grouped using DBSCAN, with TCRdist sequence similarity added in when clustering inside HLA-allele-positive subsets. Co-occurrence clustering excluded repertoires with fewer than 30,000 or more than 120,000 public chains, plus five with anomalous nucleotide sharing. TCRdb carries this immuneACCESS record with in-frame sequences only. Its versions omit some clonotypes, under half of them owing to an unresolved V gene in the studies checked, with the rest unexplained. That table gives V, J and clone size, and the DNA gave D and trimming. The sample profile shows fewer than 350,000 clones; approximately 90% of them were found once. The ten largest clones add up to roughly 2.3% of the sample.

The cohort comprised some 730 healthy bone marrow donors. All cohort members were sampled while nominally healthy, although unrecorded immune exposures were likely present. The donor was CMV seronegative and was included in the group of about 350 seronegative cohort members. Every donor gave a peripheral blood sample, and the peripheral blood mononuclear cells from that sample were used for TCR beta sequencing. The Qiagen DNeasy Blood Extraction Kit was used to extract genomic DNA from the blood cell samples. In its sample, this clone was seen once. What this receptor recognizes is not known. Per-base qualities were not stored, and no clone one base away is much larger. CDR3 length: 14 amino acids, cysteine to phenylalanine. This entry keeps only the CDR3 DNA: 42 bases, framed from base 1. CDR1 and CDR2 are read off the germline V gene as SGHRS and YFSETQ. Deletion took 4 bases off V and 1 base off J, with a span of 11 bases between the germline ends.

The TCR was taken from a young woman in good health and CMV-seronegative. The source material was PBMCs. The chain links TRBV5-1 with TRBJ1-1; TRBD1 is perhaps the D gene, given 6 matching bases. The DNA sequence is as follows: TGCGCCAGCAGCCCGGGACACTCGAACACTGAAGCTTTCTTT. The translation is CASSPGHSNTEAFF.